The rows below give T cell receptor beta chains drawn from one sample of a study of blood T cell repertoires in COVID-19. Sequencing was performed with immunoSEQ multiplex PCR; in TCRdb, only in-frame clones are kept and a portion is missing. The sample lists around 320,000 clones, approximately 88% occurring once. The sample was peripheral blood. These receptor sequences come from a woman in her 30s who had recovered from COVID-19. CDR3s include the opening cysteine and the closing phenylalanine or tryptophan. A D gene is named only where the DNA matches it firmly. Only part of the rows carry a size: once, few, many, or a class if the clone is expanded.

CDR3aa,CDR3nt,len,d_gene,v_gene,j_gene,abundance
CASSFGGRDQPQHF,TGTGCCAGCAGCTTCGGGGGACGAGATCAGCCCCAGCATTTT,14,.,TRBV5-4,TRBJ1-5,.
CASSLWTGGNTEAFF,TGTGCCAGCAGTTTATGGACAGGGGGAAACACTGAAGCTTTCTTT,15,TRBD1,TRBV27,TRBJ1-1,.
CASRTGGEGNQPQHF,TGCGCCAGCAGGACAGGGGGCGAAGGCAATCAGCCCCAGCATTTT,15,TRBD1,TRBV5-1,TRBJ1-5,once
CASSATGGLSYEQYF,TGTGCCAGTAGTGCGACAGGGGGGCTCTCCTACGAGCAGTACTTC,15,TRBD1,TRBV19,TRBJ2-7,.
CASSRWDTVLEANVLTF,TGTGCCAGCAGCCGCTGGGACACAGTACTCGAGGCCAACGTCCTGACTTTC,17,.,TRBV7-2,TRBJ2-6,.
CATSRTILLNEKLFF,TGTGCCACCTCCCGGACTATCCTTCTTAATGAAAAACTGTTTTTT,15,.,TRBV28,TRBJ1-4,few
CAWSDGDTDTQYF,TGTGCCTGGAGTGACGGGGATACAGATACGCAGTATTTT,13,.,TRBV30,TRBJ2-3,.
CASSRNTGGRYNEQFF,TGTGCCAGCAGCAGAAACACAGGGGGCCGGTACAATGAGCAGTTCTTC,16,TRBD1,TRBV5-5,TRBJ2-1,.
CASSPERVYGYTF,TGTGCCAGCAGCCCAGAGAGAGTCTATGGCTACACCTTC,13,.,TRBV3-1/TRBV3-2,TRBJ1-2,.
CASSLAGNYEQYF,TGCGCCAGCAGCTTGGCAGGGAACTACGAGCAGTACTTC,13,.,TRBV5-1,TRBJ2-7,.
CASTNGLNQPQHF,TGTGCCAGCACCAACGGACTCAATCAGCCCCAGCATTTT,13,.,TRBV9,TRBJ1-5,.
CASSADRGIAKNIQYF,TGTGCCAGCAGTGCCGACCGGGGGATAGCCAAAAACATTCAGTACTTC,16,.,TRBV25-1,TRBJ2-4,.
CASSYERTAYEQYF,TGTGCCAGCAGTTACGAAAGGACAGCCTACGAGCAGTACTTC,14,.,TRBV6-5,TRBJ2-7,.
CASSQGGGRNEKLFF,TGTGCCAGCAGCCAAGGGGGAGGTCGTAATGAAAAACTGTTTTTT,15,.,TRBV4-2,TRBJ1-4,.
CASTQGANTGELFF,TGTGCCAGCACCCAGGGGGCTAACACCGGGGAGCTGTTTTTT,14,TRBD1,TRBV27,TRBJ2-2,.
CASSHPEEESHIQYF,TGTGCCAGCAGCCACCCTGAAGAGGAATCTCACATTCAGTACTTC,15,.,TRBV7-9,TRBJ2-4,.
CASSYALGQFTYEQYF,TGTGCCAGCAGTTACGCGCTCGGACAGTTCACCTACGAGCAGTACTTC,16,.,TRBV6-2/TRBV6-3,TRBJ2-7,.
CASSQSIQGPRINSPLHF,TGCGCCAGCAGTCAATCGATTCAGGGGCCCCGGATTAATTCACCCCTCCACTTT,18,.,TRBV23-1,TRBJ1-6,.
CASSPADRAYEQYF,TGTGCCAGCAGCCCCGCGGACAGGGCCTACGAGCAGTACTTC,14,TRBD1,TRBV2,TRBJ2-7,few
CASSLGTELDTQYF,TGCGCCAGCAGCTTGGGGACAGAGCTTGATACGCAGTATTTT,14,.,TRBV5-1,TRBJ2-3,.
CASSLQDQETQYF,TGCGCCAGCAGCTTACAGGACCAAGAGACCCAGTACTTC,13,.,TRBV5-1,TRBJ2-5,.
CASRTGVNYGYTF,TGTGCCAGCAGAACAGGGGTTAACTATGGCTACACCTTC,13,TRBD1,TRBV6-5,TRBJ1-2,.
CASSLGPGLYEQYF,TGCGCCAGCAGCTTGGGTCCAGGACTCTACGAGCAGTACTTC,14,.,TRBV5-1,TRBJ2-7,.
CASSMWDRKETQYF,TGTGCCAGTAGTATGTGGGACAGAAAAGAGACCCAGTACTTC,14,TRBD1,TRBV19,TRBJ2-5,.
CASKGTGTSTGELFF,TGTGCCAGCAAAGGAACCGGGACTAGCACCGGGGAGCTGTTTTTT,15,TRBD2,TRBV2,TRBJ2-2,.
CASSFRQGARNTGELFF,TGCGCCAGCAGCTTCCGACAGGGGGCGAGGAACACCGGGGAGCTGTTTTTT,17,TRBD1,TRBV5-1,TRBJ2-2,.
CASTTVGHTEAFF,TGTGCCAGCACCACAGTGGGGCACACTGAAGCTTTCTTT,13,.,TRBV3-1/TRBV3-2,TRBJ1-1,.
CASRTSGGRGLEQFF,TGTGCCAGCAGGACTAGCGGGGGCCGGGGACTTGAGCAGTTCTTC,15,TRBD2,TRBV28,TRBJ2-1,.
CASTPLTPLAGTNYGYTF,TGTGCCAGTACCCCACTTACCCCGTTGGCGGGAACGAACTATGGCTACACCTTC,18,.,TRBV19,TRBJ1-2,.
CASSPRGGKDTQYF,TGTGCCAGCAGCCCTCGTGGGGGGAAGGACACGCAGTATTTT,14,.,TRBV11-1,TRBJ2-3,.
CASSPTTGTGEQYF,TGTGCCAGCAGCCCTACCACAGGGACGGGCGAGCAGTACTTC,14,.,TRBV3-1/TRBV3-2,TRBJ2-7,.
CASSLGHLSSYNEQFF,TGCGCCAGCAGCTTGGGACATCTGAGCTCCTACAATGAGCAGTTCTTC,16,.,TRBV5-1,TRBJ2-1,.
CASSPAGLYGYTF,TGTGCCAGTAGTCCAGCAGGGCTCTATGGCTACACCTTC,13,.,TRBV19,TRBJ1-2,.
CASSPEQGSNYGYTF,TGTGCCAGCAGCCCCGAACAGGGGTCCAACTATGGCTACACCTTC,15,TRBD1,TRBV4-2,TRBJ1-2,.
CASSDSASGYGYTF,TGTGCCAGCAGTGATAGTGCCAGCGGTTATGGCTACACCTTC,14,.,TRBV6-1,TRBJ1-2,.
CASSLAGATNEKLFF,TGTGCCAGCAGTTTAGCAGGGGCGACTAATGAAAAACTGTTTTTT,15,.,TRBV28,TRBJ1-4,.
CASTVAGRETQYF,TGTGCCAGCACCGTAGCGGGGCGGGAGACCCAGTACTTC,13,TRBD2,TRBV5-4,TRBJ2-5,.
CASSLPGQGRRTDTQYF,TGTGCCAGCAGTTTACCGGGACAGGGGCGACGCACAGATACGCAGTATTTT,17,TRBD1,TRBV28,TRBJ2-3,once
CASSPRDSKNIQYF,TGTGCCAGCAGTCCGCGGGACAGTAAAAACATTCAGTACTTC,14,.,TRBV6-5,TRBJ2-4,once
CASSQDRRLKTHTQYF,TGTGCCAGCAGCCAAGATAGGAGACTAAAAACGCATACGCAGTATTTT,16,.,TRBV3-1/TRBV3-2,TRBJ2-3,.
CASSSNGNNEKLFF,TGTGCCAGCAGCTCAAACGGGAATAATGAAAAACTGTTTTTT,14,.,TRBV7-2,TRBJ1-4,.
CASNGGTTYGYTF,TGTGCCAGCAACGGCGGTACAACCTATGGCTACACCTTC,13,.,TRBV6-5,TRBJ1-2,few
CATSDGRELTDTQYF,TGTGCCACCAGTGATGGTCGGGAGCTCACAGATACGCAGTATTTT,15,.,TRBV24-1,TRBJ2-3,.
CTTFGGEGADTQYF,TGCACCACCTTCGGCGGGGAAGGGGCAGATACGCAGTATTTT,14,.,TRBV29-1,TRBJ2-3,.
CASSQGDRAQETQYF,TGTGCCAGCAGCCAAGGCGACAGGGCCCAAGAGACCCAGTACTTC,15,TRBD1,TRBV4-2,TRBJ2-5,.
CASSQRGYATNEKLFF,TGTGCCAGCAGCCAACGAGGTTATGCAACTAATGAAAAACTGTTTTTT,16,.,TRBV3-1/TRBV3-2,TRBJ1-4,.
CASSLGDEKLFF,TGTGCCAGCAGCTTAGGAGATGAAAAACTGTTTTTT,12,.,TRBV11-2,TRBJ1-4,.
CAWSGGQGKGQPQHF,TGTGCCTGGAGTGGGGGACAGGGGAAGGGTCAGCCCCAGCATTTT,15,TRBD1,TRBV30,TRBJ1-5,.
CASSPDRVYEQFF,TGTGCCAGCAGCCCTGACAGGGTCTATGAGCAGTTCTTC,13,TRBD1,TRBV6-2/TRBV6-3,TRBJ2-1,.
CASSPSPGTGVRETQYF,TGTGCCAGCAGCCCATCCCCCGGGACAGGGGTAAGAGAGACCCAGTACTTC,17,TRBD1,TRBV5-4,TRBJ2-5,.
CASSPNGSGEAFF,TGTGCCAGCTCCCCAAACGGGTCCGGTGAAGCTTTCTTT,13,.,TRBV18,TRBJ1-1,.
CASRDNRATNEKLFF,TGTGCCAGCAGAGATAACAGGGCAACTAATGAAAAACTGTTTTTT,15,.,TRBV6-5,TRBJ1-4,.
CASSLAGKGNEKLFF,TGTGCCAGCAGCTTGGCGGGAAAGGGTAATGAAAAACTGTTTTTT,15,.,TRBV5-4,TRBJ1-4,.
CASSPGTVNTEAFF,TGTGCCAGCTCCCCCGGGACAGTGAACACTGAAGCTTTCTTT,14,TRBD1,TRBV18,TRBJ1-1,.
CAISDSVGLNTEAFF,TGTGCCATCAGTGATTCAGTTGGGCTGAACACTGAAGCTTTCTTT,15,.,TRBV10-3,TRBJ1-1,.
CASSSTTGNTIYF,TGCGCCAGCAGTTCCACAACTGGAAACACCATATATTTT,13,.,TRBV10-2,TRBJ1-3,once